This entry concerns a single T cell receptor beta chain. Antigen specificity is unknown. Other DNA sequences of this sample code for an identical CDR3. Repertoires were generated with immunoSEQ multiplex PCR, while TCRdb's copy carries only in-frame clones and drops some. The sample includes some 110,000 clones, about 91% seen only once; the top ten take 35% to 50%. Second-dose schedules of about 4 or about 12 weeks were combined. V lost 4 bases, J lost 2 bases, and 2 bases stayed unmatched. CDR3 length equals 14 residues. Germline V gene data show CDR1 as SGHRS and CDR2 as YFSETQ. The data were taken from a study of T cell responses to AZD1222 COVID-19 vaccine. Broader study findings: White British donors predominated, females outnumbered males, and clonal diversity was possibly underestimated. Spike-specific TCR breadth rose after two AZD1222 doses, and depth rose as well.

The V and J genes are TRBV5-1 and TRBJ2-7; 11 bases align to TRBD1. The source material was peripheral blood, sampled 28 days after the second AZD1222 dose. This receptor was obtained from an adult who received the AZD1222 COVID-19 vaccine. The CDR3 reads CASSPGQGAYEQYF. CDR3 bases: TGCGCCAGCAGCCCGGGACAGGGGGCCTACGAGCAGTACTTC.